This TCR beta chain was captured by sequencing in a study of PD-1 blockade in classical Hodgkin lymphoma. Findings and limits, study-wide: Patients with a complete response exhibited baseline diversity comparable to newly diagnosed patients.

Trimming cost V 0 bases and J 11 bases, with 11 bases left between them. From germline, CDR1 is SGHRS and CDR2 YFSETQ. The CDR3 is 12 amino acids. The patients all showed relapse after autologous stem cell transplantation, while their brentuximab vedotin exposure varied. Complete response, partial response or progressive disease constituted the best responses recorded. Of note for this clone: Its specificity is unknown.

TCRdb's copy holds only in-frame clones and misses some; the assay was immunoSEQ multiplex PCR. In the table there are about 16,000 clones, less than 70% of which are singletons. The sequence derives from a human donor with classical Hodgkin lymphoma. The starting material was peripheral blood mononuclear cells (PBMCs), obtained at baseline. The chain combines TRBV5-1 with TRBJ1-1; a possible D gene is TRBD1 (6 bases). The CDR3: CASSLARGHAFF. The CDR3 DNA follows: TGCGCCAGCAGCTTGGCCAGGGGTCATGCTTTCTTT.